These 10 T cell receptor beta chains share one sample of origin, sequenced in a study of cytomegalovirus exposure and HLA in healthy donors. The PCR used 60 Vbeta and 13 Jbeta primers. Assay: immunoSEQ multiplex PCR; the TCRdb copy retains only in-frame clones and omits some. This table holds some 200,000 clones, 70% to 85% found once. Material: PBMCs. These receptors all stem from a boy between 2 and 10 years old in good health and CMV-seronegative.

The DNA of the CDR3 is TGTGCCAGCAGCGTGAGGACAGGGGGCGCGGGATTTTTTAGCAATGAGCAGTTCTTC. It encodes CASSVRTGGAGFFSNEQFF. This chain links TRBV13 with TRBJ2-1, with 11 bases lining up with TRBD1. CDR1 is PRHDT and CDR2 is FYEKMQ in the germline V gene (reference sequence). The junction had 18 bases not matched to a gene; V was cut back by 5 bases and J by 6 bases. The CDR3 length is 19 residues.

In its sample, this clone was seen a few times. The V gene is TRBV5-1, the J gene TRBJ1-2; D is perhaps TRBD1 (6 bases). There are 12 residues in the CDR3. V was shortened by 0 bases and J by 13 bases, with 13 bases between the two germline ends. Germline V gene data show CDR1 as SGHRS and CDR2 as YFSETQ. The CDR3 sequence is CASSLDRDLITF. CDR3 DNA sequence: TGCGCCAGCAGCTTGGACAGGGACCTGATCACCTTC.

V usage is TRBV2 and J usage is TRBJ2-7; a weak D match, TRBD1 (6 bases). V was cut by 7 bases and J by 6 bases, with 19 bases left in between. The germline gives CDR1 SNHLY, CDR2 FYNNEI. This CDR3 contains 14 residues. The CDR3 sequence is CASIGQGTSSEQYF. The CDR3 nucleotides read TGTGCCAGCATTGGGCAGGGGACCTCGTCCGAGCAGTACTTC.

V is TRBV5-1 and J is TRBJ1-3; D may be TRBD1 (5 bases). The V end was cut by 4 bases, the J end by 1 base, with 12 bases between. CDR3 length equals 15 residues. CDR1 is SGHRS, CDR2 YFSETQ, per germline. CDR3 protein: CASSPGLVSGNTIYF. The CDR3 bases are TGCGCCAGCAGCCCAGGGTTGGTATCTGGAAACACCATATATTTT.

V is TRBV11-2 and J is TRBJ1-2; 8 bases fit TRBD1. After removal of 5 bases from V and 7 bases from J, the junction contained 9 bases not matched to a gene. Germline V gene lookup returns CDR1 SGHAT and CDR2 FQNNGV. This CDR3 spans 14 amino acids. The DNA of the CDR3 is TGTGCCAGCAGCCCAATGACAGGGGTACGTGGCTACACCTTC. As protein: CASSPMTGVRGYTF.

This clone was counted a few times. The chain links TRBV4-2 to TRBJ1-5, with D tentatively TRBD1 (5 bases). Germline assignment: CDR1 LGHNA and CDR2 YNFKEQ. The CDR3 loop spans 12 amino acids. Trimming pared 2 bases from V and 7 bases from J, leaving 6 bases between. CDR3 DNA sequence: TGTGCCAGCAGCCAACAGGGCCAGCCCCAGCATTTT. Its protein product is CASSQQGQPQHF.

V gene TRBV5-1 combines with J gene TRBJ2-5; 11 bases fit TRBD2. CDR1 and CDR2 (germline): SGHRS, YFSETQ. The length of the CDR3 is 16 residues. Trimming removed 3 bases from V and 5 bases from J; junction bases left unmatched: 9. The CDR3 coding sequence is TGCGCCAGCAGCTCGGGGAGACTAGCGGGGAGGGAGACCCAGTACTTC. Encoded protein: CASSSGRLAGRETQYF.

This chain joins TRBV4-1 and TRBJ2-2; no clear D gene. The germline V gene encodes CDR1 MGHRA and CDR2 YSYEKL. The length of the CDR3 is 15 residues. The V end lost 0 bases, the J end lost 2 bases, and 7 bases lay between the germline ends. The CDR3 protein is CASSQDGYNTGELFF. For the CDR3, the DNA is TGCGCCAGCAGCCAAGACGGTTACAACACCGGGGAGCTGTTTTTT.

The chain recombines TRBV6-6 with TRBJ2-5; 7 bases line up with TRBD1. The CDR3 extends over 12 amino acids. The V and J ends lost 6 bases and 5 bases, in that order; junction bases with no gene match: 3. CDR1 is MNHNY, CDR2 SVGAGI, per germline (reference sequence). This chain's CDR3 is CASSGQAETQYF. For the CDR3, the DNA is TGTGCCAGCAGCGGACAGGCGGAGACCCAGTACTTC.

The V call is TRBV7-8, the J call TRBJ2-1; 8 bases agree with TRBD2. This CDR3 contains 16 residues. Germline CDR1 is SGHVS and CDR2 is FQNEAQ. Germline trimming cut 1 base from V and 2 bases from J; bases unmatched to any gene: 4. CDR3 loop: CASSLEGTRAYNEQFF. The CDR3 coding sequence is TGTGCCAGCAGCTTAGAAGGGACTAGGGCCTACAATGAGCAGTTCTTC.